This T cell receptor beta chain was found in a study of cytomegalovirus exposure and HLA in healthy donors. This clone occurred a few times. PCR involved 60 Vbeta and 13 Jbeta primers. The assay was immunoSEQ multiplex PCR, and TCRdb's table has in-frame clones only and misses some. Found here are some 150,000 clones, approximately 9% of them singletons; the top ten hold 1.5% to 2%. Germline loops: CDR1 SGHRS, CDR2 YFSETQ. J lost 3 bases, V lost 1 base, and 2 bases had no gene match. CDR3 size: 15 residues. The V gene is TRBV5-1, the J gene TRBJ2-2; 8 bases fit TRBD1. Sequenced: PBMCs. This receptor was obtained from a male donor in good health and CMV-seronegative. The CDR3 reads CASSLTGGYTGELFF. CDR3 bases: TGCGCCAGCAGCTTGACAGGGGGTTACACCGGGGAGCTGTTTTTT.